This T cell receptor (beta chain) was identified during a study of blood T cell repertoires in COVID-19. As for the study in general: Acute and convalescent COVID-19 specimens originated in the United States, Italy and Spain. From T cells, B-cell-depleted T cells, or PBMCs came the material, which was cDNA or gDNA.

Per the original methods: For nucleated cells, counts were estimated from reference gene primer amplification. This table comes from immunoSEQ multiplex PCR, and its TCRdb copy is limited to in-frame clones, with some not included. The V and J calls and clone size are taken from that table; D and trimming were inferred from the DNA. Of more than 85,000 clones in the sample, around 76% were seen once. This CDR3 spans 16 amino acids. Germline V gives CDR1 MDHEN, CDR2 SYDVKM. V lost 6 bases and J lost 8; bases outside the gene matches: 15. The chain recombines TRBV28 with TRBJ2-1, with 8 bases identical to TRBD2. The sequenced material came from peripheral blood. The TCR was taken from a woman older than 75 with acute or convalescent COVID-19. The CDR3, as DNA: TGTGCCAGCAGATCCCCGGGACTAGGCCTACGGTATGAGCAGTTCTTC. This codes for CASRSPGLGLRYEQFF.